These T cell receptor beta chains were read from a single sample in a study of T cell repertoires in cytomegalovirus infection. TCRdb redid the calling of the reads with MiXCR, one entry per CDR3 protein. The table shows 650,000 to 900,000 distinct CDR3 sequences, with about 29% occurring only once. These receptors are not linked to any known antigen. Specimen: cultured CD8+ T cells from PBMCs, collected from culture after CMV antigen stimulation. The receptors stem from a human donor in good health (CMV status not recorded). Some clones in this sample may be carry-over from other donors' samples. The CDR3 runs from the conserved cysteine through the conserved F or W. The order of the fields is J gene, clone size, D gene, V gene, CDR3 protein, CDR3 DNA. D genes are given only for firm matches. Rows may omit the clone size; those that give it use once, few, many or a size class.

j_gene: TRBJ1-1; abundance: NA; d_gene: NA; v_gene: TRBV11-2; CDR3aa: CASTQGGMNTEAFF; CDR3nt: TGTGCCAGCACCCAAGGTGGAATGAACACTGAAGCTTTCTTT
j_gene: TRBJ1-1; abundance: many; d_gene: NA; v_gene: TRBV5-3; CDR3aa: CARRAWRPFNTEAFF; CDR3nt: TGTGCCAGGCGAGCTTGGAGGCCGTTTAACACTGAAGCTTTCTTT
j_gene: TRBJ2-1; abundance: NA; d_gene: NA; v_gene: TRBV19; CDR3aa: CASSVEVYYNEQFF; CDR3nt: TGTGCCAGTAGTGTGGAGGTTTACTACAATGAGCAGTTCTTC
j_gene: TRBJ2-1; abundance: few; d_gene: TRBD2; v_gene: TRBV28; CDR3aa: CASGLAGTYNEQFF; CDR3nt: TGTGCCAGCGGACTAGCGGGAACCTACAATGAGCAGTTCTTC
j_gene: TRBJ1-2; abundance: NA; d_gene: TRBD1; v_gene: TRBV20-1; CDR3aa: CSAWARDREGYGYTF; CDR3nt: TGCAGTGCTTGGGCCCGGGACAGGGAGGGCTATGGCTACACCTTC
j_gene: TRBJ2-3; abundance: many; d_gene: NA; v_gene: TRBV28; CDR3aa: CASRGGLGHTDTQYF; CDR3nt: TGTGCCAGTAGGGGGGGCCTGGGCCACACAGATACGCAGTATTTT
j_gene: TRBJ1-4; abundance: NA; d_gene: NA; v_gene: TRBV6-1; CDR3aa: CASSSGTIGEKLFF; CDR3nt: TGTGCCAGCAGTTCAGGGACGATAGGTGAAAAACTGTTTTTT
j_gene: TRBJ1-2; abundance: NA; d_gene: NA; v_gene: TRBV7-6; CDR3aa: CASRPLTVSGYTF; CDR3nt: TGTGCCAGCAGACCTCTGACAGTCTCTGGCTACACCTTC
j_gene: TRBJ2-3; abundance: NA; d_gene: TRBD1; v_gene: TRBV15; CDR3aa: CATGRDRGFRDTQYF; CDR3nt: TGTGCCACCGGCCGGGACAGGGGGTTTCGCGATACGCAGTATTTT
j_gene: TRBJ1-1; abundance: NA; d_gene: TRBD1; v_gene: TRBV27; CDR3aa: CASSRARGSGTEAFF; CDR3nt: TGTGCCAGCAGCCGGGCCAGGGGGAGTGGGACTGAAGCTTTCTTT
j_gene: TRBJ2-5; abundance: few; d_gene: NA; v_gene: TRBV24-1; CDR3aa: CATSASGHSRETQYF; CDR3nt: TGTGCCACCAGTGCATCCGGACACTCCCGGGAGACCCAGTACTTC
j_gene: TRBJ2-2; abundance: NA; d_gene: TRBD2; v_gene: TRBV6-4; CDR3aa: CASSDSSGLAGLPGELFF; CDR3nt: TGTGCCAGCAGTGACTCGTCGGGACTAGCGGGGTTGCCCGGGGAGCTGTTTTTT
j_gene: TRBJ1-6; abundance: NA; d_gene: NA; v_gene: TRBV19; CDR3aa: CASTSGSSPLHF; CDR3nt: TGTGCCAGTACTTCAGGGAGCTCACCCCTCCACTTT
j_gene: TRBJ2-7; abundance: NA; d_gene: NA; v_gene: TRBV7-2; CDR3aa: CASSFLWDNSYEQYF; CDR3nt: TGTGCCAGCAGCTTTCTCTGGGACAACTCCTACGAGCAGTACTTC
j_gene: TRBJ2-7; abundance: NA; d_gene: NA; v_gene: TRBV6-2/TRBV6-3; CDR3aa: CASSYSLQESYEQYF; CDR3nt: TGTGCCAGCAGTTACTCGCTCCAAGAGTCCTACGAGCAGTACTTC
j_gene: TRBJ2-3; abundance: many; d_gene: NA; v_gene: TRBV27; CDR3aa: CASSQSWDSTLLGTDTQYF; CDR3nt: TGTGCCAGCAGCCAAAGTTGGGACTCGACTTTGTTGGGCACAGATACGCAGTATTTT
j_gene: TRBJ2-3; abundance: few; d_gene: TRBD2; v_gene: TRBV5-1; CDR3aa: CASSLAPSGSTDTQYF; CDR3nt: TGCGCCAGCAGCTTGGCCCCTAGCGGGAGCACAGATACGCAGTATTTT
j_gene: TRBJ1-2; abundance: few; d_gene: NA; v_gene: TRBV4-1; CDR3aa: CASSQEGMRGYTF; CDR3nt: TGCGCCAGCAGCCAAGAGGGGATGAGGGGCTACACCTTC
j_gene: TRBJ1-2; abundance: NA; d_gene: NA; v_gene: TRBV10-3; CDR3aa: CAIGTVNYGYTF; CDR3nt: TGTGCCATCGGGACGGTGAACTATGGCTACACCTTC
j_gene: TRBJ1-2; abundance: NA; d_gene: TRBD1; v_gene: TRBV7-3; CDR3aa: CASSSTGTAITNYGYTF; CDR3nt: TGTGCCAGCAGCTCAACCGGGACAGCGATTACTAACTATGGCTACACCTTC
j_gene: TRBJ2-5; abundance: NA; d_gene: NA; v_gene: TRBV6-2/TRBV6-3; CDR3aa: CASSMYQTVYQETQYF; CDR3nt: TGTGCCAGCAGTATGTATCAGACAGTGTACCAAGAGACCCAGTACTTC
j_gene: TRBJ2-3; abundance: once; d_gene: NA; v_gene: TRBV3-1; CDR3aa: CASRARRGDTQYF; CDR3nt: TGTGCCAGCAGGGCCCGGAGAGGAGATACGCAGTATTTT
j_gene: TRBJ1-1; abundance: few; d_gene: NA; v_gene: TRBV5-8; CDR3aa: CASSFRAFF; CDR3nt: TGTGCCAGCAGCTTCAGGGCTTTCTTT
j_gene: TRBJ2-7; abundance: NA; d_gene: TRBD1; v_gene: TRBV12-3/TRBV12-4; CDR3aa: CASSTGQGAMSYEQYF; CDR3nt: TGTGCCAGCAGTACAGGACAGGGGGCAATGTCCTACGAGCAGTACTTC
j_gene: TRBJ2-1; abundance: NA; d_gene: TRBD1; v_gene: TRBV27; CDR3aa: CASNRGTGLNNEQFF; CDR3nt: TGTGCCAGCAACCGGGGGACAGGATTAAACAATGAGCAGTTCTTC
j_gene: TRBJ1-1; abundance: few; d_gene: NA; v_gene: TRBV19; CDR3aa: CASSMRPRDTTEAFF; CDR3nt: TGTGCCAGTAGTATGCGGCCCAGGGATACCACTGAAGCTTTCTTT
j_gene: TRBJ1-4; abundance: few; d_gene: NA; v_gene: TRBV6-2/TRBV6-3; CDR3aa: CAAAGSNEKLFF; CDR3nt: TGTGCGGCGGCAGGGTCTAATGAAAAACTGTTTTTT
j_gene: TRBJ1-5; abundance: few; d_gene: TRBD1; v_gene: TRBV19; CDR3aa: CASRNADRLSNQPQHF; CDR3nt: TGTGCCAGTAGAAATGCGGACAGGCTGTCGAATCAGCCCCAGCATTTT